This paragraph covers one T cell receptor beta chain sequence. In the original analysis: Amplification from reference gene primers served as the basis for estimated nucleated cell counts. Assay used: immunoSEQ multiplex PCR; TCRdb lists only in-frame clones, some missing. Clone size and V and J calls were adopted from that table, with D and trimming inferred from the DNA. The sample has some 390,000 clones; about nine tenths are singletons. The entry originates in a study of blood T cell repertoires in COVID-19. Study details: In each case, the material was cDNA or gDNA derived from T cells, B-cell-depleted T cells, or PBMCs.

The CDR3 is 18 residues long. Germline V gene data show CDR1 as LNHDA and CDR2 as SQIVND (reference sequence). Trimming shortened V by 3 bases and J by 0 bases, and 17 bases separated the two germline ends. Sequenced: peripheral blood. This receptor was obtained from a woman in her thirties or forties with COVID-19, enrolled during active disease. V and J are TRBV19 and TRBJ1-4; D perhaps matches TRBD1 (5 bases). Written as DNA, the CDR3 is TGTGCCAGTAGTATTTTTTCGCCAGCACAGGCAACTAATGAAAAACTGTTTTTT. It is translated as CASSIFSPAQATNEKLFF.